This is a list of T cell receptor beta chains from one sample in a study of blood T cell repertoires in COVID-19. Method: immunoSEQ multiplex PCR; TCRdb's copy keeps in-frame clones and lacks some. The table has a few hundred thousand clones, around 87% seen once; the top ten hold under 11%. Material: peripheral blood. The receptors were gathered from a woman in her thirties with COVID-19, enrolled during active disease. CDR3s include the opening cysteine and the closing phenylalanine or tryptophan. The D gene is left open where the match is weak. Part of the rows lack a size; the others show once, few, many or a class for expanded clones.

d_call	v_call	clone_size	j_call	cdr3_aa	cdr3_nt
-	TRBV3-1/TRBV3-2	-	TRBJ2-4	CASSQLVGGLKNIQYF	TGTGCCAGCAGCCAATTGGTGGGAGGCCTAAAAAACATTCAGTACTTC
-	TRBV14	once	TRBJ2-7	CASSQDPGTYEQYF	TGTGCCAGCAGCCAAGATCCAGGGACCTACGAGCAGTACTTC
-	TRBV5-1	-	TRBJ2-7	CASRGQVSSYEQYF	TGCGCCAGCCGCGGGCAGGTTAGCTCCTACGAGCAGTACTTC
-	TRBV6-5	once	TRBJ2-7	CASRGGGGYEQYF	TGTGCCAGCAGGGGGGGAGGAGGCTACGAGCAGTACTTC
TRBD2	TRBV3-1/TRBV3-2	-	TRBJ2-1	CASSLAGGWDEQFF	TGTGCCAGCAGCCTAGCGGGAGGATGGGATGAGCAGTTCTTC
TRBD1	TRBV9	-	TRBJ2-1	CASRSLSQGESEQFF	TGTGCCAGCAGATCTCTTTCCCAGGGGGAATCTGAGCAGTTCTTC
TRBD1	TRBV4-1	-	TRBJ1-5	CASSFTDRGRNQPQHF	TGCGCCAGCAGCTTCACGGACAGGGGGAGGAATCAGCCCCAGCATTTT
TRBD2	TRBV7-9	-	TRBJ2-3	CASSLGQTSGSTDTQYF	TGTGCCAGCAGCTTAGGACAGACTAGCGGTAGCACAGATACGCAGTATTTT
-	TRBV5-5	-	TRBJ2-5	CASSSVLGAGETQYF	TGTGCCAGCAGCTCCGTTTTGGGGGCGGGCGAGACCCAGTACTTC
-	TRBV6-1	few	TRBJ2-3	CASSEAWLDTQYF	TGTGCCAGCAGTGAAGCCTGGCTTGATACGCAGTATTTT
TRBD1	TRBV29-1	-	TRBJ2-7	CSVVRQGLDEQYF	TGCAGCGTTGTAAGACAGGGGTTAGACGAGCAGTACTTC
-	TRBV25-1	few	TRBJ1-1	CASSEFVGGEAFF	TGTGCCAGCAGTGAATTTGTAGGGGGTGAAGCTTTCTTT
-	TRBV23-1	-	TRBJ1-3	CASSGFKGDSGNTIYF	TGCGCCAGCAGCGGGTTTAAGGGGGACTCTGGAAACACCATATATTTT
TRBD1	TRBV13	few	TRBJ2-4	CASSLGQGVGIQYF	TGTGCCAGCAGCTTGGGACAGGGAGTGGGCATTCAGTACTTC
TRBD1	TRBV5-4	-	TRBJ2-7	CASSFDRAGEQYF	TGTGCCAGCAGCTTTGACAGGGCCGGCGAGCAGTACTTC
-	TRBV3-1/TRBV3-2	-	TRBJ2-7	CASSSRRARHSYEQYF	TGTGCCAGCAGCTCCCGCCGCGCGAGACATTCCTACGAGCAGTACTTC
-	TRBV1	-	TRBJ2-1	CTSSPYPGHKLYNEQFF	TGCACCAGCAGCCCCTACCCGGGACACAAGCTTTACAATGAGCAGTTCTTC
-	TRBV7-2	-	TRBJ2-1	CAIPRGRRGSYNEQFF	TGTGCCATCCCCCGTGGGCGGCGGGGCTCCTACAATGAGCAGTTCTTC
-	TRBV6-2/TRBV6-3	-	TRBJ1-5	CASSLTRGWQPQHF	TGTGCCAGCAGTCTCACACGGGGGTGGCAGCCCCAGCATTTT
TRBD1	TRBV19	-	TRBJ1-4	CASSPTGTNEKLFF	TGTGCCAGTAGTCCGACAGGGACTAATGAAAAACTGTTTTTT
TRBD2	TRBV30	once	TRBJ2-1	CAWSYHVGLADSNEQFF	TGTGCCTGGAGTTACCACGTGGGACTAGCGGATAGCAATGAGCAGTTCTTC
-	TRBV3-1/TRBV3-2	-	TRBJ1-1	CASSQWAENTEAFF	TGTGCCAGCAGCCAATGGGCAGAGAACACTGAAGCTTTCTTT
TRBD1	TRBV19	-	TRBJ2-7	CASSSYRGEQYF	TGTGCCAGTAGTAGTTACAGGGGCGAGCAGTACTTC
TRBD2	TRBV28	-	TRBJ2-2	CASSLTSGSSPGELFF	TGTGCCAGCAGCCTAACTAGCGGGAGCTCACCCGGGGAGCTGTTTTTT
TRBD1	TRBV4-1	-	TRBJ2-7	CASSQVGQATYEQYF	TGCGCCAGCAGCCAAGTGGGACAGGCCACCTACGAGCAGTACTTC
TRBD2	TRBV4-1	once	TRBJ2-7	CASSQPTGTRSYEQYF	TGCGCCAGCAGCCAACCCACCGGGACTAGGTCCTACGAGCAGTACTTC
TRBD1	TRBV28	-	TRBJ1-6	CASSLEGTAYNSPLHF	TGTGCCAGCAGTTTGGAGGGGACAGCCTATAATTCACCCCTCCACTTT
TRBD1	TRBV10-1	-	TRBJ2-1	CASRDTGANNEQFF	TGCGCCAGCAGGGACACAGGGGCGAATAATGAGCAGTTCTTC
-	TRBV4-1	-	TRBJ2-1	CASSQGVGGSYNEQFF	TGCGCCAGCAGCCAAGGGGTCGGGGGCTCCTACAATGAGCAGTTCTTC
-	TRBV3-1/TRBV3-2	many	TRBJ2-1	CASSPRGYEQFF	TGTGCCAGCAGCCCGCGAGGCTATGAGCAGTTCTTC
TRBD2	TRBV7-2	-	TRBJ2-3	CASYQRGTTDTQYF	TGTGCCAGCTACCAGCGGGGGACCACAGATACGCAGTATTTT
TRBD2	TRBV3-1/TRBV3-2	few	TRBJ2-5	CASSPGRSSGRARNQYF	TGTGCCAGCAGCCCTGGGAGGAGTAGCGGGAGGGCGAGGAACCAGTACTTC
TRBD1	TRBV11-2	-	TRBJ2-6	CASSEQGAEGANVLTF	TGTGCCAGCAGCGAACAGGGGGCGGAGGGGGCCAACGTCCTGACTTTC
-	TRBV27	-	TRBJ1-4	CASSSYRDLGEKLFF	TGTGCCAGCAGCTCCTACAGGGATTTGGGTGAAAAACTGTTTTTT
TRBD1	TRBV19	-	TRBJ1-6	CASNTPGQGRGSPLHF	TGTGCCAGTAATACCCCCGGACAGGGGAGGGGTTCACCCCTCCACTTT
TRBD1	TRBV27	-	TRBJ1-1	CASVSGTGRRRAEAFF	TGTGCCAGCGTCTCCGGGACAGGCAGGAGGAGGGCTGAAGCTTTCTTT
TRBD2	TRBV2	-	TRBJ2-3	CASSQRTSGSLGTDTQYF	TGTGCCAGCAGTCAAAGGACTAGCGGGAGTCTCGGCACAGATACGCAGTATTTT
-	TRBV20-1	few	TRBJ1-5	CSASRTGPVLNQPQHF	TGCAGTGCTAGTAGAACAGGGCCCGTTCTCAATCAGCCCCAGCATTTT
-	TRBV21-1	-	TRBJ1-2	CASSLVRQCGYTF	TGTGCCAGCTCACTCGTACGCCAATGTGGCTACACCTTC
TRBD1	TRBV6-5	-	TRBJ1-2	CASRASTGADYGYTF	TGTGCCAGCAGAGCTTCGACAGGGGCGGACTATGGCTACACCTTC
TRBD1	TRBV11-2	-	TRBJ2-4	CASSPSLTGGFNIQYF	TGTGCCAGCAGCCCGTCCCTGACAGGGGGCTTTAACATTCAGTACTTC
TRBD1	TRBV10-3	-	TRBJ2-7	CAISRTGFEQYF	TGTGCCATCAGTAGGACAGGCTTCGAGCAGTACTTC
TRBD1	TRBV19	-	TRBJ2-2	CASSAQGSGELFF	TGTGCCAGTAGTGCACAGGGGAGCGGGGAGCTGTTTTTT
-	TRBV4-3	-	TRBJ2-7	CASSPSGIDTRLKHEQYF	TGCGCCAGCAGCCCCTCGGGAATAGATACGAGGCTTAAGCACGAGCAGTACTTC
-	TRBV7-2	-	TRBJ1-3	CASSPSFRVNTIYF	TGTGCCAGCAGCCCGTCGTTCAGGGTAAACACCATATATTTT
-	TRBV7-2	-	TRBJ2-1	CASSLSGLTSDEQFF	TGTGCCAGCAGCCTCTCAGGACTAACCTCAGATGAGCAGTTCTTC
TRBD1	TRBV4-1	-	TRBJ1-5	CASSQEWTGGFSQPQHF	TGCGCCAGCAGCCAGGAGTGGACAGGGGGTTTTTCCCAGCCCCAGCATTTT
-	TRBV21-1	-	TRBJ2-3	CASSNSSAALSTDTQYF	TGTGCCAGCAGCAACTCTTCGGCGGCCTTAAGCACAGATACGCAGTATTTT
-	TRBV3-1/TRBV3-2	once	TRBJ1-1	CASSPQRGTEAFF	TGTGCCAGCAGCCCCCAAAGGGGCACTGAAGCTTTCTTT
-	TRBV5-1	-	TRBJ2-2	CASTFKTDTGELFF	TGCGCCAGCACCTTTAAAACAGACACCGGGGAGCTGTTTTTT
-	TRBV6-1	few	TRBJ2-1	CASSAARGLGNNEQFF	TGTGCCAGCAGTGCCGCACGGGGGTTAGGGAACAATGAGCAGTTCTTC
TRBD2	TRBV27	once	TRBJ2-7	CASSLRLAADYEQYF	TGTGCCAGCAGTCTCCGACTAGCGGCAGACTACGAGCAGTACTTC
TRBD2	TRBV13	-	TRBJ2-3	CASRPTSGNTDTQYF	TGTGCCAGCAGGCCCACTAGCGGGAACACAGATACGCAGTATTTT
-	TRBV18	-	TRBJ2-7	CASSPIGGTAVHEQYF	TGTGCCAGCTCACCAATAGGCGGGACAGCCGTCCACGAGCAGTACTTC
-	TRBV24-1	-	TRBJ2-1	CATSAVDSYNEQFF	TGTGCCACCAGTGCCGTAGACAGCTACAATGAGCAGTTCTTC
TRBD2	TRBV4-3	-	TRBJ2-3	CASSQGSLAGDTQYF	TGCGCCAGCAGCCAAGGCTCCTTAGCGGGAGATACGCAGTATTTT
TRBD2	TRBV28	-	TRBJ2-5	CASILAGVGAETQYF	TGTGCCAGCATCCTAGCGGGAGTGGGAGCAGAGACCCAGTACTTC
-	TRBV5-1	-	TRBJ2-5	CASTLTGSQETQYF	TGCGCCAGCACGCTTACAGGGTCCCAAGAGACCCAGTACTTC
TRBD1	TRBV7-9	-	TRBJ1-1	CASTRQGARTFF	TGTGCCAGCACCCGACAGGGGGCGAGGACTTTCTTT
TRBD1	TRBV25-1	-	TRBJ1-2	CASSDPRGRSYGYTF	TGTGCCAGCAGTGATCCCAGGGGGCGCAGCTATGGCTACACCTTC